This T cell receptor (beta chain) was observed in a study of blood T cell repertoires in COVID-19. The overall study: Acute and convalescent COVID-19 specimens originated in the United States, Italy and Spain. The analysed material was cDNA or gDNA that came from T cells, B-cell-depleted T cells, or PBMCs.

Under the authors' procedure: Estimation of nucleated cell counts relied on the amplification of reference gene primers. Assay: immunoSEQ multiplex PCR; the TCRdb copy retains only in-frame clones and omits some. The V and J calls and the clone size are those of that table, but D and trimming were determined from the DNA. This sample has under 400,000 clones; around 87% occur once, and the top ten carry 6.5% to 8%. This CDR3 contains 12 residues. Germline loops: CDR1 GTSNPN, CDR2 SVGIG (reference sequence). The material sequenced was peripheral blood. The TCR sequence derives from a young man with active or convalescent COVID-19. This chain uses TRBV30 with TRBJ2-6; possible D gene TRBD2, 6 bases. The CDR3 coding sequence is TGTGGTGGGGAGGTCCGGGCCAACGTCCTGACTTTC. Residues: CGGEVRANVLTF.